This TCR beta chain is drawn from a study of CD8+ T cells in alopecia areata. About this clone itself: Its cognate antigen is unknown.

In each case, RNA was isolated and then reverse transcribed into cDNA as the sequencing template. Assay: immunoSEQ multiplex PCR; the TCRdb copy retains only in-frame clones and omits some. The table lists about 180,000 clones, 40% to 65% of them singletons. Stated treatment: oral pan-JAK inhibitor, 5-10 mg twice daily. Researchers took lesional scalp punch biopsies and peripheral blood from people who were alopecia areata patients. Findings and caveats of the study: Relative to mice, TCR sharing across patients was less clear, a difference possibly HLA-related. Scalp repertoires also include resident alphabeta T cells from normal skin.

The source is a human donor with alopecia areata. Sequences were derived from CD8+ T cells sorted from blood, sampled at week 24, from a patient treated with tofacitinib.

The CDR3 bases are TGTGCCAGCAGTTTATCAGGAGCGGGGTCGGGTTCACCCCTCCACTTT. It yields the protein CASSLSGAGSGSPLHF. The rearrangement links TRBV27 to TRBJ1-6, with no clear D. Germline V gene data show CDR1 as MNHEY and CDR2 as SMNVEV (reference sequence). This CDR3 spans 16 amino acids. The V gene lost 0 bases and the J gene lost 9 bases, with 15 bases spanning the gap.